The rows below give T cell receptor beta chains drawn from one sample of a study of blood T cell repertoires in COVID-19. Here immunoSEQ multiplex PCR was the method, and the copy in TCRdb shows in-frame clones only, minus some. The table has about 59,000 clones, 87% seen once. The material sequenced was peripheral blood. Receptors were obtained from an older man in a cohort sampled during active COVID-19. Both conserved end residues are trimmed from each CDR3. The order of the fields is clone size, V gene, J gene, CDR3 protein. Not every row has a clone size; where given, it reads once, few, many or a size class.

clone_size: -; v_call: TRBV19; j_call: TRBJ1-3; cdr3_aa: ASSIQGPSGNTIY
clone_size: -; v_call: TRBV10-3; j_call: TRBJ1-2; cdr3_aa: AISDSVRTKGNYGYT
clone_size: few; v_call: TRBV15; j_call: TRBJ2-2; cdr3_aa: ATSARESAVAGELF
clone_size: -; v_call: TRBV18; j_call: TRBJ2-7; cdr3_aa: ASSQSTVDEQY
clone_size: -; v_call: TRBV6-5; j_call: TRBJ1-1; cdr3_aa: ASSSTGARAF
clone_size: -; v_call: TRBV18; j_call: TRBJ2-1; cdr3_aa: ASSPNSFTGDEQF
clone_size: -; v_call: TRBV29-1; j_call: TRBJ2-3; cdr3_aa: SVVRLTGAGAHTDTQY
clone_size: -; v_call: TRBV12-5; j_call: TRBJ2-4; cdr3_aa: ASASTQGGAKNIQY
clone_size: -; v_call: TRBV5-3; j_call: TRBJ2-7; cdr3_aa: ARSSPRRGRSSYEQY
clone_size: -; v_call: TRBV5-6; j_call: TRBJ2-3; cdr3_aa: ASSAVTSPKPTDTQY
clone_size: -; v_call: TRBV27; j_call: TRBJ2-7; cdr3_aa: ASTGGQGISYEQY
clone_size: -; v_call: TRBV6-1; j_call: TRBJ1-5; cdr3_aa: ASSEDGDRVWGDNQPQH
clone_size: -; v_call: TRBV4-1; j_call: TRBJ1-2; cdr3_aa: ASSQEGAPARDGYT
clone_size: -; v_call: TRBV11-3; j_call: TRBJ2-5; cdr3_aa: ASSPTGRDQTQY
clone_size: -; v_call: TRBV12-3/TRBV12-4; j_call: TRBJ1-2; cdr3_aa: ASSEGTAYGYT
clone_size: -; v_call: TRBV15; j_call: TRBJ2-1; cdr3_aa: ATSRAPTGYNEQF
clone_size: -; v_call: TRBV30; j_call: TRBJ2-3; cdr3_aa: AFIGLAGRTDTQY
clone_size: -; v_call: TRBV18; j_call: TRBJ2-7; cdr3_aa: ASSPNSGRNHEQY
clone_size: -; v_call: TRBV23-1; j_call: TRBJ1-2; cdr3_aa: ASSHEWPRNYGYT
clone_size: -; v_call: TRBV18; j_call: TRBJ2-7; cdr3_aa: ASSQGQETEQY
clone_size: -; v_call: TRBV5-1; j_call: TRBJ1-1; cdr3_aa: ASSLFGDRNTEAF
clone_size: once; v_call: TRBV5-5; j_call: TRBJ1-4; cdr3_aa: ASSLYLTNEKLF
clone_size: -; v_call: TRBV18; j_call: TRBJ1-1; cdr3_aa: ASSLGTFSIGAEAF
clone_size: -; v_call: TRBV2; j_call: TRBJ2-1; cdr3_aa: ASKTASSYNEQF
clone_size: -; v_call: TRBV19; j_call: TRBJ1-3; cdr3_aa: ASSIEAGARGNTIY
clone_size: -; v_call: TRBV23-1; j_call: TRBJ2-7; cdr3_aa: ASSHRSGVREQY
clone_size: -; v_call: TRBV19; j_call: TRBJ2-3; cdr3_aa: ASRDRGLSTDTQY
clone_size: -; v_call: TRBV4-2; j_call: TRBJ1-2; cdr3_aa: ASSQYSLTGNDYGYT
clone_size: -; v_call: TRBV29-1; j_call: TRBJ1-5; cdr3_aa: SVQGQGGQPQH
clone_size: -; v_call: TRBV12-5; j_call: TRBJ2-1; cdr3_aa: ASGFSTTHSYNEQF
clone_size: -; v_call: TRBV30; j_call: TRBJ1-5; cdr3_aa: AWRGQYSNQPQH
clone_size: -; v_call: TRBV19; j_call: TRBJ2-3; cdr3_aa: ASSTTGRSTDTQY
clone_size: once; v_call: TRBV27; j_call: TRBJ1-6; cdr3_aa: ASSPRDSNNSPLH
clone_size: -; v_call: TRBV11-2; j_call: TRBJ1-6; cdr3_aa: ASSFLTGGNSPLH
clone_size: -; v_call: TRBV2; j_call: TRBJ2-7; cdr3_aa: ASMWAGEYEQY
clone_size: few; v_call: TRBV10-3; j_call: TRBJ2-7; cdr3_aa: AISVTAFEQY
clone_size: -; v_call: TRBV12-3/TRBV12-4; j_call: TRBJ1-2; cdr3_aa: ASSLARGYT
clone_size: -; v_call: TRBV19; j_call: TRBJ2-3; cdr3_aa: ASSRLPERDTDTQY
clone_size: few; v_call: TRBV7-9; j_call: TRBJ1-4; cdr3_aa: ASSATGTGVEKLF
clone_size: -; v_call: TRBV4-3; j_call: TRBJ1-1; cdr3_aa: ASSQGQGLNTEAF
clone_size: -; v_call: TRBV19; j_call: TRBJ2-6; cdr3_aa: ASSIRQALRSGANVLT
clone_size: -; v_call: TRBV7-2; j_call: TRBJ1-1; cdr3_aa: ASSLTGWEMNTEAF
clone_size: -; v_call: TRBV24-1; j_call: TRBJ2-3; cdr3_aa: ATSDAGTWTDTQY
clone_size: -; v_call: TRBV6-5; j_call: TRBJ2-1; cdr3_aa: ASTQSGGLYNEQF
clone_size: -; v_call: TRBV14; j_call: TRBJ2-3; cdr3_aa: ASSQSGDTQY
clone_size: -; v_call: TRBV5-4; j_call: TRBJ2-7; cdr3_aa: ASSPPGGSYEQY
clone_size: -; v_call: TRBV14; j_call: TRBJ2-1; cdr3_aa: ASSQHIMDREQF
clone_size: -; v_call: TRBV7-9; j_call: TRBJ2-7; cdr3_aa: ASSSKTQASYEQY
clone_size: -; v_call: TRBV24-1; j_call: TRBJ1-1; cdr3_aa: ATSPGGSSETEAF
clone_size: few; v_call: TRBV18; j_call: TRBJ2-3; cdr3_aa: ASSPPSGGWADTQY
clone_size: -; v_call: TRBV5-4; j_call: TRBJ2-3; cdr3_aa: ASSLDRGRTDTQY
clone_size: few; v_call: TRBV29-1; j_call: TRBJ2-5; cdr3_aa: SVDLMTGTQETQY
clone_size: -; v_call: TRBV5-4; j_call: TRBJ1-1; cdr3_aa: ASSLAGGGMGTEAF
clone_size: -; v_call: TRBV27; j_call: TRBJ1-2; cdr3_aa: ASYRSGEGDYYGYT
clone_size: -; v_call: TRBV9; j_call: TRBJ2-7; cdr3_aa: ASSAIRDKYEQY
clone_size: -; v_call: TRBV6-5; j_call: TRBJ1-3; cdr3_aa: ASSYDSNSGNTIY
clone_size: -; v_call: TRBV5-1; j_call: TRBJ2-2; cdr3_aa: ASSFDRANTGELF
clone_size: -; v_call: TRBV18; j_call: TRBJ1-4; cdr3_aa: ASSKTGGGEKLF
clone_size: -; v_call: TRBV11-3; j_call: TRBJ2-3; cdr3_aa: ASSSRQGDTQY